This T cell receptor beta chain was identified during a study of blood T cell repertoires in COVID-19. Study context: PBMCs, B-cell-depleted T cells, or T cells were the source of the cDNA or gDNA that made up the material.

As processed by the authors: Reference gene primers were amplified, and this amplification served to estimate nucleated cell counts. Profiled with immunoSEQ multiplex PCR; TCRdb holds only in-frame clones, not every one. D and trimming come from the DNA, and the V and J calls and clone size come from that table. The table includes approximately 160,000 clones, 80% to 85% detected once. The CDR3 consists of 16 residues. Germline V gene lookup returns CDR1 SEHNR and CDR2 FQNEAQ (reference sequence). V was trimmed by 5 bases and J by 0 bases, leaving 16 bases between them. This clonotype was sampled from a woman in her fifties or sixties who had recovered from COVID-19. The sample consisted of PBMCs or T cells enriched from blood (not recorded which). The chain is built from TRBV7-9 and TRBJ1-2; a weak D match, TRBD1 (6 bases). CDR3 bases: TGTGCCAGCAGCCCAAACTCCGGGACATCTAACTATGGCTACACCTTC. Its translation: CASSPNSGTSNYGYTF.